The 20 T cell receptor beta chains in this list originate from one sample, sequenced in a study of CD8+CD57+ T cells in acquired aplastic anemia. Genomic DNA served as template for TCR beta VDJ and CDR3 profiling. TCRdb redid the calling of the reads with MiXCR, one entry per CDR3 protein. The sample consists of 100,000 to 120,000 distinct CDR3 sequences, roughly 50% of them appearing once. The sequencing sample was made of sorted CD4+, CD8+, or CD8+CD57+ T cells (not recorded which) from PBMCs. These receptors all stem from a human donor in good health, serving as a control.

This clonotype was picked up many times. The chain has TRBV6-5 and TRBJ1-1, with D perhaps TRBD1 (5 bases). Trimming took off 2 bases at V and 6 bases at J, with 7 bases between the two ends. The length of the CDR3 is 12 residues. Per the germline V gene, CDR1 is MNHEY and CDR2 is SVGAGI. CDR3 bases: TGTGCCAGCAGTTACGGGGGTTCTGAAGCTTTCTTT. Its translation: CASSYGGSEAFF.

This clonotype was detected many times. CDR3 DNA: TGCAGTGTTACGACGGGGGCCTCCTACGAGCAGTACTTC. Translated: CSVTTGASYEQYF. The chain combines TRBV20-1 with TRBJ2-7; tentatively, D is TRBD1 or TRBD2 (6 bases each). The V end lost 7 bases, the J end lost 0 bases, and 13 bases lay between the germline ends. CDR1 and CDR2 (germline): DFQATT, SNEGSKA (reference sequence). This CDR3 has 13 residues.

This clonotype was observed many times. The rearrangement links TRBV11-3 to TRBJ1-1, with a possible D match to TRBD1 (6 bases). The CDR3 sequence is 15 residues long. V lost 0 bases, J lost 9 bases, and 17 bases lay in between. Germline assignment: CDR1 SGHNT and CDR2 YENEEA. Here the CDR3 reads CASSLEGGQGSKAFF. CDR3 nucleotide sequence: TGTGCCAGCAGCTTAGAGGGGGGCCAAGGATCAAAAGCTTTCTTT. The whole variable domain, filled in from reference TRBV11-3 and TRBJ1-1, reads EAGVVQSPRYKIIEKKQPVAFWCNPISGHNTLYWYLQNLGQGPELLIRYENEEAVDDSQLPKDRFSAERLKGVDSTLKIQPAELGDSAVYLCASSLEGGQGSKAFFGQGTRLTVV.

There are many counts of this clonotype. The chain combines TRBV12-3 or TRBV12-4 with TRBJ2-1; 12 bases align to TRBD2. V lost 6 bases and J lost 8; bases outside the gene matches: 11. This CDR3 contains 16 residues. CDR3 coding DNA: TGTGCCAGCAGCGCACCCCTAGCGGGGGGGCCCCATGAGCAGTTCTTC. The encoded protein is CASSAPLAGGPHEQFF.

This clonotype was seen ten or more times. V gene TRBV6-1 combines with J gene TRBJ2-7, with 8 bases fitting TRBD1. V lost 7 bases to trimming and J lost 1 base; unmatched junction nucleotides: 6. Germline-derived CDR1 and CDR2 are MNHNS and SASEGT. The CDR3 is 14 residues long. The DNA for the CDR3 is TGTGCCAGCAAGACGCAGGGGGCTTCCTACGAGCAGTACTTC. This gives the protein CASKTQGASYEQYF.

The chain combines TRBV20-1 with TRBJ1-2; possibly TRBD1 for D (5 bases). The ends were cut back, 3 bases at V and 7 bases at J, with 15 bases in the middle. CDR3 length equals 13 residues. From germline, CDR1 is DFQATT and CDR2 SNEGSKA (reference sequence). The CDR3: CSARLIQGGGYTF. CDR3 sequence (DNA): TGCAGTGCTAGGCTGATCCAGGGTGGTGGCTACACCTTC.

At least ten counts were recorded for this clonotype. The rearrangement links TRBV7-8 to TRBJ1-1; D is unclear. CDR1 and CDR2 (germline): SGHVS, FQNEAQ. This CDR3 region has 13 residues. CDR3 in amino acids: CAVLVKANTEAFF. CDR3 in DNA: TGTGCGGTCCTTGTGAAGGCGAACACTGAAGCTTTCTTT.

The CDR3 DNA reads TGTGCCAGCAGTTTGGCTAGCGGGGGGGCCCTCTACGAGCAGTACTTC. Amino acid sequence: CASSLASGGALYEQYF. This sequence joins TRBV25-1 and TRBJ2-7; TRBD2 aligns across 12 bases. V shed 5 bases, J shed 3 bases, and the junction held 8 bases outside the gene matches. Germline lookup yields CDR1 MGHDK and CDR2 SYGVNS. The CDR3 length is 16 residues.

This clonotype was recorded a few times. V gene TRBV19 combines with J gene TRBJ1-2; D gene uncertain. The CDR3 contains 12 residues. V shed 6 bases and J shed 2 bases, with 7 bases lying between them. In germline, CDR1 is LNHDA, CDR2 SQIVND (reference sequence). CDR3 sequence: CASRRSNYGYTF. As DNA, the CDR3 is TGTGCCAGTAGGCGGTCAAACTATGGCTACACCTTC.

Comments on this clonotype: A single base separates this from a much larger clone, so it may be a read error. The chain carries TRBV6-5 and TRBJ1-3; the D gene is possibly TRBD1 (6 bases). From germline, CDR1 is MNHEY and CDR2 SVGAGI. Trimming shortened V by 6 bases and J by 2 bases, and 11 bases separated the two germline ends. The CDR3 covers 14 residues. CDR3 region: CASSSDRTGNTIYF. CDR3 DNA sequence: TGTGCCAGCAGCTCTGACAGGACTGGAAACACCATATATTTT.

The rearrangement joins TRBV2 to TRBJ2-7; D remains unclear. Per the germline V gene, CDR1 is SNHLY and CDR2 is FYNNEI. The V end lost 8 bases, the J end lost 0 bases, and 5 bases lay between the germline ends. The CDR3 has 11 residues. As DNA, the CDR3 is TGTGCCAGCCACTCCTCCTACGAGCAGTACTTC. It specifies CASHSSYEQYF.

Details on this clonotype: This may stem from a read error, because a much larger clone lies one nucleotide away. The chain couples TRBV20-1 to TRBJ2-5; D is possibly TRBD2 (5 bases). CDR1 is DFQATT and CDR2 is SNEGSKA in the germline V gene (reference sequence). CDR3 length: 14 amino acids. This CDR3 reads CSAGGETSQEAQYF. CDR3 bases: TGCAGTGCTGGAGGAGAAACTTCTCAAGAGGCCCAGTACTTC.

The V gene is TRBV5-8, the J gene TRBJ1-2; D is uncertain. CDR1 is SGHTS and CDR2 is YDEGEE in the germline V gene. Between the trimmed V and J ends, which lost 1 base and 3 bases, there was a span of 10 bases. This CDR3 is built from 14 residues. CDR3 in amino acids: CASSLRTGHYGYTF. DNA of the CDR3: TGTGCCAGCAGCTTGAGGACGGGTCACTATGGCTACACCTTC.

V is TRBV25-1 and J is TRBJ1-1; a possible D gene is TRBD1 (6 bases). This CDR3 region has 16 residues. The V end lost 4 bases, the J end lost 10 bases, and 25 bases lay between the germline ends. Germline V CDR1 and CDR2: MGHDK, SYGVNS. The CDR3 loop reads CASSGGGRGEHRGAFF. CDR3 bases: TGTGCCAGCAGTGGGGGGGGCAGGGGCGAACACCGGGGAGCTTTCTTT.

Many counts were recorded for this clonotype. V is TRBV14 and J is TRBJ2-1; D is unresolved. V was trimmed by 0 bases and J by 7 bases, leaving 13 bases between them. The CDR3 is made up of 15 amino acids. CDR1 SGHDN and CDR2 FVKESK come from the germline V gene. The chain's CDR3 is CASSQDADSSNEQFF. DNA for the CDR3: TGTGCCAGCAGCCAAGATGCAGACTCATCGAATGAGCAGTTCTTC.

At least ten counts were recorded for this clonotype. V usage is TRBV25-1 and J usage is TRBJ1-2; D remains ambiguous. The ends were cut back, 2 bases at V and 5 bases at J, with 15 bases in the middle. Germline values: CDR1 MGHDK, CDR2 SYGVNS. This CDR3 is built from 15 residues. The CDR3 is CASSEQSEPSYGYTF. As DNA, the CDR3 is TGTGCCAGCAGTGAACAATCCGAACCGAGTTATGGCTACACCTTC.

On this clonotype itself: The junction shows a germline mismatch at one end, possibly a read error. V and J are TRBV5-4 and TRBJ1-6; no definite D call. The CDR3 has 13 residues. CDR1 and CDR2 from the germline V gene are SGHNT and YYREEE (reference sequence). CDR3 nucleotide sequence: TGTGCCAGCACAACGACACGGGATTCACCCTTCCGCTTT. Translation gives CASTTTRDSPFRF.

This clonotype was counted only a few times. The genes are TRBV6-1 and TRBJ2-7, with D perhaps TRBD2 (6 bases). The germline CDR1 and CDR2 sequences are MNHNS and SASEGT. Trimming pared 10 bases from V and 4 bases from J, leaving 14 bases between. The CDR3 runs 12 residues. The CDR3 bases are TGTGCCACCGTCGGAGGGTCTTACGAGCAGTACTTC. It is translated as CATVGGSYEQYF.

In its sample, this clonotype was seen many times. J is TRBJ1-2 and V is TRBV27, with TRBD1 matching 7 bases. Per germline, CDR1 MNHEY and CDR2 SMNVEV (reference sequence). Losses at the gene ends were 4 bases for V and 6 bases for J; bases not matched to a gene: 5. There are 13 residues in the CDR3. The CDR3 here is CASSYGQGDGYTF. In DNA, the CDR3 is TGTGCCAGCAGTTATGGTCAGGGGGATGGCTACACCTTC.

The V and J genes are TRBV19 and TRBJ2-3, with D perhaps matching TRBD2 (6 bases). Germline assignment: CDR1 LNHDA and CDR2 SQIVND (reference sequence). The CDR3 has 13 amino acids. The V end was cut by 2 bases, the J end by 4 bases, with 7 bases between. CDR3 sequence: CASSIRGSDTQYF. CDR3 sequence (DNA): TGTGCCAGTAGTATACGGGGGTCAGATACGCAGTATTTT.